The sequence of this T cell receptor (beta chain) was determined in a study of vaccination and CD4 T cells after COVID-19. As for the study in general: Stimulation used overlapping spike peptides from SARS-CoV-2, HCoV-NL63, HCoV-OC43 and HCoV-229E. Overall study findings and caveats: Spike mono-reactivity was shown by 304 of 307 vaccine-specific clones in convalescent patients.

Cultured CD4+ T-cell DNA underwent Oncomine TCR Beta short-read sequencing. TCRdb re-called the PCR reads with MiXCR, one entry per CDR3 protein. The sample has more than 12,000 distinct CDR3 sequences; 53% are singletons. Comments on this clonotype: No antigen is known for it.

Treatment indicated: approximately 11-day PBMC culture with coronavirus spike peptide pools or control peptides (ViraFEST assay). Using peptide pools, antigen-specific T cells were expanded in ViraFEST before TCRs were sequenced. Fresh IL-2 medium was used to replace half of the medium on days 3 and 7. CDR1 and CDR2 from the germline V gene are SGHTA and FQGNSA. The length of the CDR3 is 14 residues. With 2 bases removed from V and 5 bases from J, the gap between germline ends came to 13 bases. The clonotype was recovered from a human donor who had recovered from COVID-19. This chain connects TRBV7-2 to TRBJ2-7; D is uncertain. The source was CD4+ T cells from blood, cultured in vitro, collected before SARS-CoV-2 vaccination. CDR3 in DNA: TGTGCCAGCAGCTTATTCTCGGGTACCCACGAGCAGTACTTC. This encodes CASSLFSGTHEQYF. Filled out from reference TRBV7-2 and TRBJ2-7, the complete variable domain reads GAGVSQSPSNKVTEKGKDVELRCDPISGHTALYWYRQSLGQGLEFLIYFQGNSAPDKSGLPSDRFSAERTGGSVSTLTIQRTQQEDSAVYLCASSLFSGTHEQYFGPGTRLTVT.